The rows below give T cell receptor beta chains drawn from one sample of a study of CD8+ T cells in alopecia areata. Measured with immunoSEQ multiplex PCR; TCRdb has only the in-frame clones, and not every one. The sample consists of 200,000 or so clones, more than 45% of them appearing once. The source was CD4+ T cells sorted from blood, collected at week 24, from a patient treated with tofacitinib. The receptors come from a human donor with alopecia areata. Each CDR3 is given with its conserved first and last residue. The D gene is left open where the match is weak. Clone size is stated in some rows and not others, as once, few, many or a class when expanded.

v_call	clone_size	j_call	d_call	cdr3_nt	cdr3_aa
TRBV2	.	TRBJ2-3	.	TGTGCCAGCAGAGATCCTAGACAATCTAGCACAGATACGCAGTATTTT	CASRDPRQSSTDTQYF
TRBV7-2	.	TRBJ1-2	.	TGTGCCAGCAGCTTATTGGGAAGTGGCTACACCTTC	CASSLLGSGYTF
TRBV7-9	.	TRBJ2-2	.	TGTGCCAGCAGCCCTACTAGGCAGCACACCGGGGAGCTGTTTTTT	CASSPTRQHTGELFF
TRBV2	.	TRBJ2-5	TRBD2	TGTGCCAGCAGTGAAGGTCTAGCGGGGACCCAAGAGACCCAGTACTTC	CASSEGLAGTQETQYF
TRBV11-2	.	TRBJ2-5	.	TGTGCCAGCAGCTCGCAAGAGACCCAGTACTTC	CASSSQETQYF
TRBV30	.	TRBJ1-4	.	TGTGCCTGGAGTGTGAGCGAAAAACTGTTTTTT	CAWSVSEKLFF
TRBV7-2	few	TRBJ2-1	TRBD2	TGTGCCAGCAGCGCCCCGGGACTAGCTATCGAGCAGTTCTTC	CASSAPGLAIEQFF
TRBV27	few	TRBJ2-7	TRBD2	TGTGCCAGCAGTTTACTAGCGGGAGGGCCTCGTGGCGAGCAGTACTTC	CASSLLAGGPRGEQYF
TRBV7-8	.	TRBJ2-1	TRBD1	TGTGCCAGCAGCCACGGTTCGACAGGGCGACTTCCCCTTTCCTACAATGAGCAGTTCTTC	CASSHGSTGRLPLSYNEQFF
TRBV7-2	.	TRBJ2-1	.	TGTGCCAGCAGCTTAGACATGAGCTCCTACAATGAGCAGTTCTTC	CASSLDMSSYNEQFF
TRBV27	.	TRBJ1-5	TRBD1	TGTGCCAGCAGAGAAGGGACAGTGAGCAATCAGCCCCAGCATTTT	CASREGTVSNQPQHF
TRBV29-1	.	TRBJ2-2	.	TGCAGCGCTCGCGGGAACAGGGGTTGGGAGGAGCTGTTTTTT	CSARGNRGWEELFF
TRBV2	.	TRBJ2-5	.	TGTGCCAGCACGGAGGAGTACCAAGAGACCCAGTACTTC	CASTEEYQETQYF
TRBV7-2	few	TRBJ2-2	.	TGTGCCAGCAGCTTTAGAACCTCGAACACCGGGGAGCTGTTTTTT	CASSFRTSNTGELFF
TRBV4-3	.	TRBJ2-3	.	TGCGCCAGCAGCCAAGGAGGGCCTAGCACAGATACGCAGTATTTT	CASSQGGPSTDTQYF
TRBV4-3	.	TRBJ1-2	.	TGCGCCAGCAGCCAAGATAGGGCAGGCACTAACTATGGCTACACCTTC	CASSQDRAGTNYGYTF
TRBV2	.	TRBJ2-3	TRBD2	TGTGCCAGCCGGACTAGCGGCAGCACAGATACGCAGTATTTT	CASRTSGSTDTQYF